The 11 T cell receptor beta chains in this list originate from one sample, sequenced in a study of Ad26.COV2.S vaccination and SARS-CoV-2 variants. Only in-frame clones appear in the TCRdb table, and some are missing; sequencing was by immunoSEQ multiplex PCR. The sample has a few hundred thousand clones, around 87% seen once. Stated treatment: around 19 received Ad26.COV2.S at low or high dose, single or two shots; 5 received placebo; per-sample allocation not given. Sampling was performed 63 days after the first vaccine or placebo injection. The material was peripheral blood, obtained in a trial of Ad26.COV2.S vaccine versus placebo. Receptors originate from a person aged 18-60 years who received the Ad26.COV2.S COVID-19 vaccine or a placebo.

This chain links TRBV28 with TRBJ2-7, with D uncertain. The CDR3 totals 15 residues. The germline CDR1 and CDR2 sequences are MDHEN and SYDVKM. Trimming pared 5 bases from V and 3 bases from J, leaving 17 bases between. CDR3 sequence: CASSPTTGSYYEQYF. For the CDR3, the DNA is TGTGCCAGCAGTCCAACGACCGGGTCCTACTACGAGCAGTACTTC.

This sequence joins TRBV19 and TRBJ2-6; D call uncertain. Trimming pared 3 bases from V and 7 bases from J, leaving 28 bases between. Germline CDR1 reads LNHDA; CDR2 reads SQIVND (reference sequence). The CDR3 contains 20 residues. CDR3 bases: TGTGCCAGTAGTATTAACAGTATACTGCCGGTCTGGGGTGGAGCCAACGTCCTGACTTTC. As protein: CASSINSILPVWGGANVLTF. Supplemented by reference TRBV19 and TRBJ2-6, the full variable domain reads DGGITQSPKYLFRKEGQNVTLSCEQNLNHDAMYWYRQDPGQGLRLIYYSQIVNDFQKGDIAEGYSVSREKKESFPLTVTSAQKNPTAFYLCASSINSILPVWGGANVLTFGAGSRLTVL.

CDR3 amino acids: CAIRDRGPWNEQFF. In DNA, the CDR3 is TGTGCCATCAGGGACAGGGGGCCTTGGAATGAGCAGTTCTTC. The rearrangement joins TRBV15 to TRBJ2-1; 12 positions match TRBD1. Germline lookup yields CDR1 LNHNV and CDR2 YYDKDF (reference sequence). V lost 10 bases, J lost 7 bases, and 8 bases stayed unmatched. The CDR3 spans 14 residues. Full variable domain (missing parts from reference TRBV15 and TRBJ2-1): DAMVIQNPRYQVTQFGKPVTLSCSQTLNHNVMYWYQQKSSQAPKLLFHYYDKDFNNEADTPDNFQSRRPNTSFCFLDIRSPGLGDTAMYLCAIRDRGPWNEQFFGPGTRLTVL.

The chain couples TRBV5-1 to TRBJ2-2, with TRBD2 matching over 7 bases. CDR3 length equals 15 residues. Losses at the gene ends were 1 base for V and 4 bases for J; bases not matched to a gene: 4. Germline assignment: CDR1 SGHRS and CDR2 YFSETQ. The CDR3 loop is CASSLRGESTGELFF. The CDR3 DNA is TGCGCCAGCAGCTTGCGGGGGGAAAGCACCGGGGAGCTGTTTTTT.

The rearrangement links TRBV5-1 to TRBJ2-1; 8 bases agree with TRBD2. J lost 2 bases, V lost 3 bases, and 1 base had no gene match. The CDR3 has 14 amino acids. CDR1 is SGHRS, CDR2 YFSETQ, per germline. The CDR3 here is CASSSGGAYNEQFF. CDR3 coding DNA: TGCGCCAGCAGCTCCGGGGGGGCCTACAATGAGCAGTTCTTC.

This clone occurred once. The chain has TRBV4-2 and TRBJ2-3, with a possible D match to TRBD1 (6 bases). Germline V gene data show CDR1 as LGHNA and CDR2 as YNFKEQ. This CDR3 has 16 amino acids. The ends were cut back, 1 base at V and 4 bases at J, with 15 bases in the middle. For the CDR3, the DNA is TGTGCCAGCAGCCAAGTACAGGGTTCGGAGTCAGATACGCAGTATTTT. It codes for CASSQVQGSESDTQYF.

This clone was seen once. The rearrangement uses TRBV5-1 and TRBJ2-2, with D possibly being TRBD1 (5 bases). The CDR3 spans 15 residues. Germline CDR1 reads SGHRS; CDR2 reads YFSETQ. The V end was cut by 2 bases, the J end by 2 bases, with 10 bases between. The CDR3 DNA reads TGCGCCAGCAGCTTTCAAGGGGCCAACACCGGGGAGCTGTTTTTT. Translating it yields CASSFQGANTGELFF.

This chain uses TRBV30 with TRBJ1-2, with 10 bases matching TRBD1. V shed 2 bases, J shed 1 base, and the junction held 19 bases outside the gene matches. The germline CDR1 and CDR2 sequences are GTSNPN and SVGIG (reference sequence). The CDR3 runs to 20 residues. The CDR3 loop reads CAWSRLPTGTGAKINYGYTF. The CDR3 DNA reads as TGTGCCTGGAGTCGATTGCCCACCGGGACAGGGGCGAAAATTAACTATGGCTACACCTTC.

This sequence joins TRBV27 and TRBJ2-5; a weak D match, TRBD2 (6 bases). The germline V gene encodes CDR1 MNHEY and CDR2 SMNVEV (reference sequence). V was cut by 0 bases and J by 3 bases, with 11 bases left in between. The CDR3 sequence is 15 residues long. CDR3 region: CASSLSTSWKETQYF. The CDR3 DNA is TGTGCCAGCAGTTTATCGACTAGTTGGAAAGAGACCCAGTACTTC.

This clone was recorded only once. The CDR3 sequence: CASSKSRDRGPPFF. The CDR3 DNA reads as TGTGCCAGCAGCAAATCCCGGGACAGGGGACCGCCTTTCTTT. The chain employs TRBV3-1 (or the pseudogene TRBV3-2) and TRBJ1-1; the match to TRBD1 covers 10 bases. Germline assignment: CDR1 LGHDT and CDR2 YNNKEL (reference sequence). The CDR3 length is 14 residues. The V segment lost 5 bases and the J segment 12 bases; nucleotides outside the gene matches: 12.

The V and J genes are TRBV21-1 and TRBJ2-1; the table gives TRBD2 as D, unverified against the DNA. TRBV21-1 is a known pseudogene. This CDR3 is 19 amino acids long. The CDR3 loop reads CASSKEALAGGGSYNEQFF. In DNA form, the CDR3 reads TGTGCCAGCAGCAAAGAGGCGCTAGCGGGGGGCGGCTCCTACAATGAGCAGTTCTTC.